Given below is one T cell receptor beta chain in context. The sample has other DNA sequences that encode this CDR3 too. This sample stems from a study of blood T cell repertoires in COVID-19. Study in general: From the United States, Italy and Spain came samples of acute and convalescent COVID-19. The analysed material was cDNA or gDNA that came from T cells, B-cell-depleted T cells, or PBMCs.

Germline V gene lookup returns CDR1 SGHVS and CDR2 FQNEAQ. Trimming cost V 1 base and J 0 bases, with 11 bases left between them. This CDR3 has 16 residues. The protocol was immunoSEQ multiplex PCR, while the TCRdb copy is restricted to in-frame clones and leaves out a portion. There are 100,000 to 150,000 clones in the sample; about 86% occur only once, and around 8% lies in the top ten. The V call is TRBV7-8, the J call TRBJ2-3, with D perhaps matching TRBD1 (5 bases). The TCR sequence derives from a woman aged 60-70 years with active or convalescent COVID-19. The material sequenced was peripheral blood. CDR3 coding DNA: TGTGCCAGCAGCTTAGTATCCGGACAAAGCACAGATACGCAGTATTTT. This gives the protein CASSLVSGQSTDTQYF.